The rows below give T cell receptor beta chains drawn from one sample of a study of T cells in Graves' hyperthyroidism and ophthalmopathy. TCRdb independently ran MiXCR on the multiplex PCR reads; one entry per CDR3 protein. The sample yields under 550,000 distinct CDR3 sequences, just under 20% seen once. Sequencing used blood. The receptors were sampled from a man aged 40-49 years with Graves' ophthalmopathy. Each CDR3 is given with its conserved first and last residue. A D gene is named only where the DNA matches it firmly. Size tells how often a clone was seen (once, few, many) or the class of an expanded clone, and some rows leave it out.

D gene,V gene,clone size,J gene,CDR3 protein,CDR3 DNA
TRBD2,TRBV6-1,-,TRBJ2-1,CASIHPGGNEQFF,TGTGCCAGCATCCACCCGGGGGGGAATGAGCAGTTCTTC
-,TRBV10-3,few,TRBJ1-4,CAISESRATNEKLFF,TGTGCCATCAGTGAGTCCCGGGCAACTAATGAAAAACTGTTTTTT
TRBD2,TRBV11-2,few,TRBJ2-1,CASGYPPTGTSGRIGEQFF,TGTGCCAGCGGATACCCCCCTACCGGGACTAGCGGGAGGATAGGTGAGCAGTTCTTC
-,TRBV4-3,-,TRBJ2-1,CASSPPGADGEQFF,TGCGCCAGCAGCCCCCCGGGGGCCGACGGTGAGCAGTTCTTC
TRBD1,TRBV5-6,-,TRBJ2-7,CASSLRRTGISYEQYF,TGTGCCAGCAGCTTGCGTCGGACAGGGATTTCCTACGAGCAGTACTTC
TRBD2,TRBV28,many,TRBJ2-5,CATSSPRGGPSETQYF,TGTGCCACCTCCTCACCCCGGGGAGGGCCATCAGAGACCCAGTACTTC
-,TRBV7-8,-,TRBJ1-2,CASSLELAGHYGYTF,TGTGCCAGCAGCTTAGAGTTGGCAGGACACTATGGCTACACCTTC
TRBD1,TRBV7-2,many,TRBJ1-6,CATGTGYNSPLHF,TGTGCCACCGGGACAGGGTATAATTCACCCCTCCACTTT
-,TRBV4-3,few,TRBJ2-7,CASSQMRQYEQYF,TGCGCCAGCAGTCAGATGCGGCAGTACGAGCAGTACTTC
-,TRBV7-9,-,TRBJ1-1,CASSPPVTSQAFF,TGTGCCAGCAGCCCCCCTGTAACTAGTCAAGCTTTCTTT
TRBD1,TRBV28,many,TRBJ1-1,CASSQGQGAHTEAFF,TGTGCCAGCAGTCAGGGACAGGGGGCGCACACTGAAGCTTTCTTT
-,TRBV9,few,TRBJ2-2,CASSVAGTDTGELFF,TGTGCCAGCAGCGTTGCTGGGACGGACACCGGGGAGCTGTTTTTT
-,TRBV3-1,-,TRBJ1-4,CASSQGGKTNEKLFF,TGTGCCAGCAGCCAAGGGGGGAAAACTAATGAAAAACTGTTTTTT
TRBD2,TRBV7-2,few,TRBJ2-3,CASSLRLAGGSTDTQYF,TGTGCCAGCAGCCTTCGGTTGGCGGGAGGTAGCACAGATACGCAGTATTTT
TRBD2,TRBV5-1,few,TRBJ2-7,CASSHGSSGTLLYEQYF,TGCGCCAGCAGCCATGGTTCTAGCGGGACTCTCCTCTACGAGCAGTACTTC
-,TRBV30,many,TRBJ1-1,CAWIGRNTEAFF,TGTGCCTGGATAGGGCGGAACACTGAAGCTTTCTTT
-,TRBV5-1,many,TRBJ2-1,CASSLAEGLHNEQFF,TGCGCCAGCAGCTTGGCAGAGGGACTTCACAATGAGCAGTTCTTC
-,TRBV6-1,many,TRBJ1-1,CASRYNTEAFF,TGTGCCAGCAGGTACAACACTGAAGCTTTCTTT
-,TRBV6-1,few,TRBJ2-3,CASSVGAAGSTDTQYF,TGTGCCAGCAGTGTAGGGGCCGCGGGTAGCACAGATACGCAGTATTTT
-,TRBV4-3,-,TRBJ2-1,CASSQDLVANEQFF,TGCGCCAGCAGCCAAGATCTGGTTGCTAATGAGCAGTTCTTC
TRBD2,TRBV20-1,-,TRBJ2-3,CSARLAGRGDTQYF,TGCAGTGCTAGACTAGCGGGGCGGGGAGATACGCAGTATTTT
-,TRBV28,-,TRBJ2-6,CASSFPGDGLSSGANVLTF,TGTGCCAGCAGCTTCCCCGGGGACGGATTAAGCTCTGGGGCCAACGTCCTGACTTTC
-,TRBV12-3/TRBV12-4,-,TRBJ1-5,CASMGGYSNQPQHF,TGTGCCAGCATGGGAGGGTATAGCAATCAGCCCCAGCATTTT
TRBD1,TRBV7-9,few,TRBJ1-4,CASSTDRDVGKLFF,TGTGCCAGCAGCACAGACAGGGACGTTGGCAAACTGTTTTTT
-,TRBV6-1,many,TRBJ1-2,CASELYGYTF,TGTGCCAGCGAGCTCTATGGCTACACCTTC
TRBD1,TRBV6-1,-,TRBJ1-6,CASSGQGNSPLHF,TGTGCCAGCAGTGGACAGGGAAATTCACCCCTCCACTTT
TRBD1,TRBV19,few,TRBJ2-2,CASSMGTGRAGELFF,TGTGCCAGTAGTATGGGGACAGGGAGGGCCGGGGAGCTGTTTTTT
-,TRBV5-1,many,TRBJ2-1,CASSSDGTFSYNEQFF,TGCGCCAGCAGCTCCGACGGCACTTTTTCCTACAATGAGCAGTTCTTC
-,TRBV18,-,TRBJ1-2,CANSPGQNYGYTF,TGTGCCAACTCACCCGGGCAAAACTATGGCTACACCTTC
-,TRBV28,many,TRBJ2-7,CASNQTPSYEQYF,TGTGCCAGCAATCAAACTCCCTCCTACGAGCAGTACTTC
-,TRBV9,few,TRBJ2-2,CASSVPAAGDNTGELFF,TGTGCCAGCAGCGTACCTGCGGCAGGCGATAACACCGGGGAGCTGTTTTTT
-,TRBV7-8,-,TRBJ1-1,CASSLGPLIAEAFF,TGTGCCAGCAGCTTAGGACCGCTCATTGCTGAAGCTTTCTTT
-,TRBV7-8,-,TRBJ2-5,CASSRGTEHLETQYF,TGTGCCAGCAGTAGAGGGACCGAGCATTTGGAGACCCAGTACTTC
TRBD1,TRBV5-1,-,TRBJ1-4,CASRVTGADNEKLFF,TGCGCCAGCAGAGTGACAGGGGCGGATAATGAAAAACTGTTTTTT
TRBD2,TRBV9,-,TRBJ2-1,CASSRGLAESYNEQFF,TGTGCCAGCAGCCGTGGACTAGCGGAAAGCTACAATGAGCAGTTCTTC
TRBD1,TRBV30,many,TRBJ2-3,CAWSLGTASTDTQYF,TGTGCCTGGAGTCTAGGGACAGCTAGCACAGATACGCAGTATTTT
TRBD2,TRBV11-3,once,TRBJ2-1,CASSLEVASGRDEQFF,TGTGCCAGCAGCTTAGAGGTAGCTAGCGGGAGGGATGAGCAGTTCTTC
TRBD1,TRBV13,many,TRBJ2-7,CASSWDRDYEQYF,TGTGCCAGCAGCTGGGACAGGGATTACGAGCAGTACTTC